What follows are 14 T cell receptor beta chains derived from one specimen sequenced in a study of CD8 T cells in Susac syndrome. With random hexamers, reverse transcription was performed on about 0.45 to 1 ug of RNA. MiXCR, applied by TCRdb to the immunoSEQ multiplex PCR reads, yields one record per CDR3 protein. The sample holds approximately 120,000 distinct CDR3 sequences, around 94% seen once. Material for sequencing was CD8+ T cells from PBMCs. The origin of the receptors is a human donor with Susac syndrome.

This rearrangement joins TRBV20-1 to TRBJ2-7, with 9 bases lining up with TRBD2. With V trimmed by 3 bases and J by 6 bases, 9 bases remained unmatched. Germline CDR1 reads DFQATT; CDR2 reads SNEGSKA (reference sequence). This CDR3 spans 14 amino acids. The CDR3 DNA reads as TGCAGTGCTAGGGGGGTAGCGGGAGTAAGCGAGCAGTACTTC. Its protein is CSARGVAGVSEQYF.

DNA for the CDR3: TGTGCCAGCAGCCTAATCCCGTTGCAGTTCTTC. It codes for CASSLIPLQFF. The chain links TRBV6-1 to TRBJ2-1; no reliable D call. This CDR3 region has 11 residues. Germline V gene sequence: CDR1 MNHNS, CDR2 SASEGT. With 6 bases removed from V and 12 bases from J, the gap between germline ends came to 12 bases.

V and J are TRBV6-5 and TRBJ1-2; a weak D match, TRBD1 (5 bases). CDR3 length: 16 residues. The germline V gene has CDR1 MNHEY and CDR2 SVGAGI. Trimming took off 0 bases at V and 6 bases at J, with 17 bases between the two ends. CDR3 protein: CASSYSSRQNVNGYTF. The CDR3 bases are TGTGCCAGCAGTTACTCGTCTCGACAGAACGTCAATGGCTACACCTTC.

The chain uses TRBV13 and TRBJ2-1; D may be TRBD2 (6 bases). The germline CDR1 and CDR2 sequences are PRHDT and FYEKMQ (reference sequence). The V gene lost 7 bases and the J gene lost 8 bases, with 21 bases spanning the gap. The length of the CDR3 is 15 residues. CDR3 protein: CASTQGTGSGDEQFF. CDR3 nucleotide sequence: TGTGCCAGCACCCAAGGAACCGGGAGTGGGGATGAGCAGTTCTTC.

The chain joins TRBV12-3 or TRBV12-4 to TRBJ1-2; TRBD1 matches 7 bases. The CDR3 runs to 16 residues. Trimming took 5 bases from V and 4 from J; bases not matched to a gene: 13. CDR3 in DNA: TGTGCCAGCAGTCCAGAACTAGGGGGCGGTGGCTATGGCTACACCTTC. Residues: CASSPELGGGGYGYTF.

The rearrangement links TRBV20-1 to TRBJ2-1; 8 positions match TRBD2. Germline V gene lookup returns CDR1 DFQATT and CDR2 SNEGSKA (reference sequence). The CDR3 loop spans 13 amino acids. J was trimmed by 9 bases and V by 1 base; bases with no gene match: 5. In DNA, the CDR3 is TGCAGTGCTAGAGGTCAGCGGGAGAGTGAGCAGTTCTTC. This codes for CSARGQRESEQFF.

This clonotype was seen just once. The chain carries TRBV7-9 and TRBJ2-3; D is unresolved. CDR3 length: 14 residues. Deletions cut 6 bases from V and 0 bases from J, with 10 bases between. Per germline, CDR1 SEHNR and CDR2 FQNEAQ (reference sequence). Here the CDR3 reads CASSRPTSTDTQYF. The DNA for the CDR3 is TGTGCCAGCAGTCGACCTACTAGCACAGATACGCAGTATTTT. Full variable domain (missing parts from reference TRBV7-9 and TRBJ2-3): DTGVSQNPRHKITKRGQNVTFRCDPISEHNRLYWYRQTLGQGPEFLTYFQNEAQLEKSRLLSDRFSAERPKGSFSTLEIQRTEQGDSAMYLCASSRPTSTDTQYFGPGTRLTVL.

V usage is TRBV7-8 and J usage is TRBJ1-5; D is possibly TRBD1 (6 bases). Per the germline V gene, CDR1 is SGHVS and CDR2 is FQNEAQ. This CDR3 comprises 16 residues. V was clipped by 5 bases and J by 0 bases, with 14 bases between them. The CDR3 sequence is CASSHHRDYSNQPQHF. DNA of the CDR3: TGTGCCAGCAGCCACCACAGGGATTATAGCAATCAGCCCCAGCATTTT.

This sequence joins TRBV27 and TRBJ2-7; D might be TRBD1 (6 bases). The CDR3 loop spans 15 amino acids. V lost 0 bases and J lost 3, with 12 bases in between. CDR1 is MNHEY and CDR2 is SMNVEV in the germline V gene (reference sequence). DNA for the CDR3: TGTGCCAGCAGTTTATCAACAGGGTTTAGCTACGAGCAGTACTTC. The encoded protein is CASSLSTGFSYEQYF.

The J gene is TRBJ2-7, the V gene TRBV12-3 or TRBV12-4; D is ambiguous. Trimming cost V 10 bases and J 4 bases, with 17 bases left between them. CDR3 length: 13 amino acids. CDR3 sequence: CAIAATSPYEQYF. In nucleotides, the CDR3 is TGTGCCATCGCCGCCACTTCTCCATACGAGCAGTACTTC.

The CDR3 protein is CASRSTGGTDTQYF. CDR3 nucleotides: TGTGCCAGCCGCTCGACAGGGGGAACAGATACGCAGTATTTT. The V and J genes are TRBV6-5 and TRBJ2-3; TRBD1 matches at 9 bases. CDR3 length: 14 residues. CDR1 is MNHEY, CDR2 SVGAGI, per germline. With V trimmed by 8 bases and J by 3 bases, 6 bases remained unmatched.

There are a few counts of this clonotype. The chain carries TRBV20-1 and TRBJ2-7, with unresolved D. There are 13 residues in the CDR3. The V end was cut by 3 bases, the J end by 2 bases, with 11 bases between. Germline V gives CDR1 DFQATT, CDR2 SNEGSKA (reference sequence). The CDR3 DNA is TGCAGTGCTAGCGCGGCGGATCCCTACGAGCAGTACTTC. Residues: CSASAADPYEQYF.

This chain joins TRBV4-2 and TRBJ1-1; D unresolved. CDR3 length: 16 residues. The germline V and J ends were trimmed by 0 bases and 0 bases, with 11 bases remaining between them. Per germline, CDR1 LGHNA and CDR2 YNFKEQ. CDR3 protein: CASSQDLGLLNTEAFF. The CDR3 DNA reads as TGTGCCAGCAGCCAAGATCTTGGGCTCTTGAACACTGAAGCTTTCTTT.

This clonotype was seen only a few times. V usage is TRBV6-1 and J usage is TRBJ2-7, with 9 bases identical to TRBD1. The CDR3 consists of 15 residues. V trimming: 2 bases; J trimming: 0 bases; junction bases outside the gene matches: 2. Germline CDR1 reads MNHNS; CDR2 reads SASEGT. As DNA, the CDR3 is TGTGCCAGCAGTGAATCGACAGGGGGCTCCTACGAGCAGTACTTC. It yields the protein CASSESTGGSYEQYF.